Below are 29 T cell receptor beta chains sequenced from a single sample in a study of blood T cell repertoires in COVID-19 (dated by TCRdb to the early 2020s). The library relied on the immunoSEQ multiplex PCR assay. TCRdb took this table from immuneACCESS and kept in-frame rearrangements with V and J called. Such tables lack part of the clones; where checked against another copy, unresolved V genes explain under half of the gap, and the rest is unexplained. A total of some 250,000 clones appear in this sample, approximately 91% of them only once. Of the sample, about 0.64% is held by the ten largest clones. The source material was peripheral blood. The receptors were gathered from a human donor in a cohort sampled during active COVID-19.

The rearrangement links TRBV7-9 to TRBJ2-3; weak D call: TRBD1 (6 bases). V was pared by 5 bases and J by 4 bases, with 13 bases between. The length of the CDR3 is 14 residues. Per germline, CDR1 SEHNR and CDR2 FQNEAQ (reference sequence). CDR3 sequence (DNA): TGTGCCAGCAGCCTTCCGGCAGGGGCAGATACGCAGTATTTT. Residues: CASSLPAGADTQYF.

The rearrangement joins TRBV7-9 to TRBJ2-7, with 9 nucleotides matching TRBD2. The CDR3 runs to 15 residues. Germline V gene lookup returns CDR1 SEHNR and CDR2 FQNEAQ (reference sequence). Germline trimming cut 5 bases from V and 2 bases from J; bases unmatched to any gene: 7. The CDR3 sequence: CASSRRTSEAYEQYF. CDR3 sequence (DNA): TGTGCCAGCAGCCGGAGGACTAGCGAGGCCTACGAGCAGTACTTC. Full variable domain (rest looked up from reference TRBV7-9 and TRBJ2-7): DTGVSQNPRHKITKRGQNVTFRCDPISEHNRLYWYRQTLGQGPEFLTYFQNEAQLEKSRLLSDRFSAERPKGSFSTLEIQRTEQGDSAMYLCASSRRTSEAYEQYFGPGTRLTVT.

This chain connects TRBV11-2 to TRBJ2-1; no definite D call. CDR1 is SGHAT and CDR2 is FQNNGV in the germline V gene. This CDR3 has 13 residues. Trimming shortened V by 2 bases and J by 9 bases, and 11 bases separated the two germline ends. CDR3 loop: CASSLFPEFEQFF. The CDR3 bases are TGTGCCAGCAGCTTATTCCCGGAGTTTGAGCAGTTCTTC. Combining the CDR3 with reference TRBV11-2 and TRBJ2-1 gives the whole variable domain EAGVAQSPRYKIIEKRQSVAFWCNPISGHATLYWYQQILGQGPKLLIQFQNNGVVDDSQLPKDRFSAERLKGVDSTLKIQPAKLEDSAVYLCASSLFPEFEQFFGPGTRLTVL.

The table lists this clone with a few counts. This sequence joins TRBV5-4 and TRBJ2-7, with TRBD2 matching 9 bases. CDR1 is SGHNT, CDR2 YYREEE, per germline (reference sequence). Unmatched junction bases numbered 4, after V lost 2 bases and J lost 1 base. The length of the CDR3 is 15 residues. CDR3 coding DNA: TGTGCCAGCAGCTTCGAGCGGGGGGCATCCTACGAGCAGTACTTC. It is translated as CASSFERGASYEQYF.

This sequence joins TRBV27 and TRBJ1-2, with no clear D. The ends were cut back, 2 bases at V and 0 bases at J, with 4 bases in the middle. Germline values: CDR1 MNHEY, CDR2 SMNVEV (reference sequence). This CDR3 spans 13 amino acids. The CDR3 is CASSLTANYGYTF. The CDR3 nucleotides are TGTGCCAGCAGTTTAACGGCTAACTATGGCTACACCTTC.

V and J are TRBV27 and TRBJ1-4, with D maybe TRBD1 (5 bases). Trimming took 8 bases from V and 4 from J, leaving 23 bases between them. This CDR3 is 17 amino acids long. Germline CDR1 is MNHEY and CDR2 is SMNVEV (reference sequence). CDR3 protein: CASRRRGMDKGNEKLFF. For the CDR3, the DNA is TGTGCCAGCCGAAGAAGGGGTATGGATAAGGGTAATGAAAAACTGTTTTTT.

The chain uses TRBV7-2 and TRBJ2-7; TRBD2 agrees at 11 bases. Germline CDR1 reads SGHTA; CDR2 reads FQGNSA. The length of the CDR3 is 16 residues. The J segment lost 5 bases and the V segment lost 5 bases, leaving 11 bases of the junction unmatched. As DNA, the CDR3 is TGTGCCAGCAGCAAACCGGGACTAGCGGTTCCCGACGAGCAGTACTTC. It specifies CASSKPGLAVPDEQYF.

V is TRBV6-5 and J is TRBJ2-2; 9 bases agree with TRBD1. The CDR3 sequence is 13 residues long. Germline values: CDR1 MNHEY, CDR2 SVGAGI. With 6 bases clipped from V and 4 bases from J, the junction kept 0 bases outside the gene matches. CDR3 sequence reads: CASRTGGTGELFF. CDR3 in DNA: TGTGCCAGCAGGACAGGGGGCACCGGGGAGCTGTTTTTT.

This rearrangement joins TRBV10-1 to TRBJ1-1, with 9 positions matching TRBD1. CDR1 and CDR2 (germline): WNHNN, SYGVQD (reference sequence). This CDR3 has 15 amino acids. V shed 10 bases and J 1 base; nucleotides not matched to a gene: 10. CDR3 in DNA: TGCGCCAAAGGACAGGGGCTGGGTCGGAACACTGAAGCTTTCTTT. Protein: CAKGQGLGRNTEAFF.

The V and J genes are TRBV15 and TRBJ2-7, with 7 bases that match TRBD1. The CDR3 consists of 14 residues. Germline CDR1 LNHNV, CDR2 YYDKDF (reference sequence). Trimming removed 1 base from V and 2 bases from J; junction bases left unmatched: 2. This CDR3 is CATSRGGQPYEQYF. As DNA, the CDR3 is TGTGCCACCAGCAGAGGGGGACAGCCCTACGAGCAGTACTTC.

The CDR3 sequence: CASSLTGDTEAFF. The DNA of the CDR3 is TGTGCCAGCAGTCTCACAGGGGACACTGAAGCTTTCTTT. V and J are TRBV7-9 and TRBJ1-1; TRBD1 matches 7 bases. This CDR3 is 13 amino acids long. Germline V gene data show CDR1 as SEHNR and CDR2 as FQNEAQ (reference sequence). The trim removed 6 bases at V and 3 bases at J, leaving 4 bases unmatched. The whole variable domain, filled in from reference TRBV7-9 and TRBJ1-1, reads DTGVSQNPRHKITKRGQNVTFRCDPISEHNRLYWYRQTLGQGPEFLTYFQNEAQLEKSRLLSDRFSAERPKGSFSTLEIQRTEQGDSAMYLCASSLTGDTEAFFGQGTRLTVV.

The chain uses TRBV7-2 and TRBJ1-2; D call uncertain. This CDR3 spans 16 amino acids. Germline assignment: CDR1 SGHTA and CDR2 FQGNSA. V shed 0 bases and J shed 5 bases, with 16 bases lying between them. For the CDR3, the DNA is TGTGCCAGCAGCTTAGCATCGCGGGGTTGGGAATATGGCTACACCTTC. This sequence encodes CASSLASRGWEYGYTF. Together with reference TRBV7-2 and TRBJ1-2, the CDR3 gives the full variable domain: GAGVSQSPSNKVTEKGKDVELRCDPISGHTALYWYRQSLGQGLEFLIYFQGNSAPDKSGLPSDRFSAERTGGSVSTLTIQRTQQEDSAVYLCASSLASRGWEYGYTFGSGTRLTVV.

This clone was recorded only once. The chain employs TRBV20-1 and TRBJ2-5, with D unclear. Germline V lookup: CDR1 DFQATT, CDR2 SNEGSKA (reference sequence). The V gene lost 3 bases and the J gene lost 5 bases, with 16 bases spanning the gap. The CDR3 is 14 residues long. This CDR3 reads CSASRTGKKETQYF. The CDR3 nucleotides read TGCAGTGCTAGTAGAACGGGTAAAAAGGAGACCCAGTACTTC.

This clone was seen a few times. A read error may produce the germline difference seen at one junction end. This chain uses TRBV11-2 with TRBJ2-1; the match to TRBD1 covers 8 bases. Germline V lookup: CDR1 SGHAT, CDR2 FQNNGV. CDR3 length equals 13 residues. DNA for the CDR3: TGTGCCAGCAGCTTTGGGGGCCGGGACAGGAGTCTCTTC. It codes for CASSFGGRDRSLF.

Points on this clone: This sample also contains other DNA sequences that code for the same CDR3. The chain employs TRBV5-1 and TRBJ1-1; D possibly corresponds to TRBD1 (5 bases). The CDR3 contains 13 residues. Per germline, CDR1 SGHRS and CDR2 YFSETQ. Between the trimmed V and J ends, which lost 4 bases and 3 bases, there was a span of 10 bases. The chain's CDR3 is CASSPTGDTEAFF. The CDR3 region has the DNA TGCGCCAGCAGCCCAACAGGAGACACTGAAGCTTTCTTT.

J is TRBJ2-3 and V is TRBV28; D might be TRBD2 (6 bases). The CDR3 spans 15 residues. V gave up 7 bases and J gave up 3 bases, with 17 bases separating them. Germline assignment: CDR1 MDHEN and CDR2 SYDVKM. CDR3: CASTDSGLGTDTQYF. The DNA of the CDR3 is TGTGCCAGCACCGATAGCGGCCTCGGGACAGATACGCAGTATTTT. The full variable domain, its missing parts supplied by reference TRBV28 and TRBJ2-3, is DVKVTQSSRYLVKRTGEKVFLECVQDMDHENMFWYRQDPGLGLRLIYFSYDVKMKEKGDIPEGYSVSREKKERFSLILESASTNQTSMYLCASTDSGLGTDTQYFGPGTRLTVL.

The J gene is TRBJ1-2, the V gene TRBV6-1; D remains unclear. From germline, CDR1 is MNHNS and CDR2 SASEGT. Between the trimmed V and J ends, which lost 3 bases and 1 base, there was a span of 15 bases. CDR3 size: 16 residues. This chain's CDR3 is CASSDEGQLGNYGYTF. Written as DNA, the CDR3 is TGTGCCAGCAGTGACGAGGGCCAACTGGGTAACTATGGCTACACCTTC.

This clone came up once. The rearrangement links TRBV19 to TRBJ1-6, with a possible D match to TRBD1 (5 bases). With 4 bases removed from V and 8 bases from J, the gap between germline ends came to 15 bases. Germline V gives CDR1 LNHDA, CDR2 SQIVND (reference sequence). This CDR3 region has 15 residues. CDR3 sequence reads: CASSKEQGPDSPLHF. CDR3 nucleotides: TGTGCCAGTAGTAAGGAGCAGGGCCCGGATTCACCCCTCCACTTT.

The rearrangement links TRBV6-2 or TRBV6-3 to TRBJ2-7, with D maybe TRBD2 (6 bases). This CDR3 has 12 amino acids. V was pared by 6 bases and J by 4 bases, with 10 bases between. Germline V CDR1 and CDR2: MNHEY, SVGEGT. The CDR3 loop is CASSWRAYEQYF. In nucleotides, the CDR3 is TGTGCCAGCAGCTGGAGGGCTTACGAGCAGTACTTC.

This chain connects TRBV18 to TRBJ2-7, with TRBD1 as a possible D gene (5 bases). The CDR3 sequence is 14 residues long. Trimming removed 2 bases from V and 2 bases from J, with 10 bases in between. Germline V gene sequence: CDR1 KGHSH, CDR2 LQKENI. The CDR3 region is CASSPISGTYEQYF. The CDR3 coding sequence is TGTGCCAGCTCACCAATCTCAGGGACCTACGAGCAGTACTTC.

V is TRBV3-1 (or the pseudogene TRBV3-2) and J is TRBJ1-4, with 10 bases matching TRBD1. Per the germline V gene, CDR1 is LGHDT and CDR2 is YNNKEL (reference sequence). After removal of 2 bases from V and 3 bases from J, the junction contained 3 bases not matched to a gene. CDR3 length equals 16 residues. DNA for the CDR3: TGTGCCAGCAGCCAACAGACAGGGGGCCCTAATGAAAAACTGTTTTTT. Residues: CASSQQTGGPNEKLFF.

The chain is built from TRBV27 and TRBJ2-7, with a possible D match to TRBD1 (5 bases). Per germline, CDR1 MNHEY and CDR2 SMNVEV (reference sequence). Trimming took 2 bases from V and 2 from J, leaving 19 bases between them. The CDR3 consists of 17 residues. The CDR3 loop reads CASSLTPTRQSPYEQYF. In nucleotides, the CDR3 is TGTGCCAGCAGTTTAACCCCCACCAGACAGAGTCCCTACGAGCAGTACTTC.

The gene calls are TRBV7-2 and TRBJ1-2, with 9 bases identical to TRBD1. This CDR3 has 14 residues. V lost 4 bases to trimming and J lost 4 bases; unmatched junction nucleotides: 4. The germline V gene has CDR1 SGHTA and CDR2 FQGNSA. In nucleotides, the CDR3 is TGTGCCAGCAGCTCCGGGACAGGGATCTATGGCTACACCTTC. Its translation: CASSSGTGIYGYTF.

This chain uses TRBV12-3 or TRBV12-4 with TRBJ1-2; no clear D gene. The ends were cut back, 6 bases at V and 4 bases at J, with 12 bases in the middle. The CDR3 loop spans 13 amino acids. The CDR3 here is CASSLTLAYGYTF. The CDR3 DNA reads TGTGCCAGCAGCTTGACTCTCGCCTATGGCTACACCTTC.

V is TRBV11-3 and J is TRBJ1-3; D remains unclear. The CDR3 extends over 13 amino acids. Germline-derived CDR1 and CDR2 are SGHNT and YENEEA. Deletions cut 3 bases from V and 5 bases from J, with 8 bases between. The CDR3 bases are TGTGCCAGCAGCTTTGGCTCCAGAAACACCATATATTTT. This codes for CASSFGSRNTIYF.

The CDR3 DNA reads TGTGCCAGCAAACAGGGGATGAACACTGAAGCTTTCTTT. This codes for CASKQGMNTEAFF. The chain joins TRBV6-5 to TRBJ1-1; 7 positions agree with TRBD1. CDR1 and CDR2 (germline): MNHEY, SVGAGI. With V trimmed by 7 bases and J by 0 bases, 2 bases remained unmatched. This CDR3 has 13 residues.

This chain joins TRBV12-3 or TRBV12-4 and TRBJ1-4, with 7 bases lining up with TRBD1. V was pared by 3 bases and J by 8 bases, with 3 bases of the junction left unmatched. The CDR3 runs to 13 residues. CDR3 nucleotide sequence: TGTGCCAGCAGTTTCAGACAGGGAGAAAAACTGTTTTTT. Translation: CASSFRQGEKLFF.

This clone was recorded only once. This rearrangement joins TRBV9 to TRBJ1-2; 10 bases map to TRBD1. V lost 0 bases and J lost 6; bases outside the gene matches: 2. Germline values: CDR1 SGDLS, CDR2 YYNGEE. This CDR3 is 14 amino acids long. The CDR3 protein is CASSVGDRGDGYTF. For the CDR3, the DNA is TGTGCCAGCAGCGTAGGGGACAGGGGAGATGGCTACACCTTC.

The chain's CDR3 is CASSAGRLTMASGYTF. CDR3 nucleotide sequence: TGTGCCAGCAGCGCCGGCCGACTAACTATGGCTAGTGGCTACACCTTC. The chain combines TRBV9 with TRBJ1-2, with D hard to call. This CDR3 spans 16 amino acids. Germline CDR1 is SGDLS and CDR2 is YYNGEE. V was trimmed by 3 bases and J by 7 bases, leaving 22 bases between them. The full variable domain, with the rest looked up from reference TRBV9 and TRBJ1-2, is DSGVTQTPKHLITATGQRVTLRCSPRSGDLSVYWYQQSLDQGLQFLIQYYNGEERAKGNILERFSAQQFPDLHSELNLSSLELGDSALYFCASSAGRLTMASGYTFGSGTRLTVV.